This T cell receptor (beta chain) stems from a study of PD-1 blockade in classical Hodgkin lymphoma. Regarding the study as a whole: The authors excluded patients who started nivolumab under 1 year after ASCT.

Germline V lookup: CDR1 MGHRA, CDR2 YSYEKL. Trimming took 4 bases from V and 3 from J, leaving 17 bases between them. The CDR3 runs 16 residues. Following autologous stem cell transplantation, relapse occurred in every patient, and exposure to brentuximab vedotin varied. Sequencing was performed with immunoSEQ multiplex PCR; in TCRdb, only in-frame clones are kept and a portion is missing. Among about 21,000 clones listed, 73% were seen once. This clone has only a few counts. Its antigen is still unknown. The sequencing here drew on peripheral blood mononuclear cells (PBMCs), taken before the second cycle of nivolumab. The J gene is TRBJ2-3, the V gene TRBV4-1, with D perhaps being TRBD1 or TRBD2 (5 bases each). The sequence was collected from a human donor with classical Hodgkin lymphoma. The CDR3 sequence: CASSLRESGRTDTQYF. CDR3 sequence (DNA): TGCGCCAGCAGCCTACGGGAATCAGGGAGAACAGATACGCAGTATTTT.